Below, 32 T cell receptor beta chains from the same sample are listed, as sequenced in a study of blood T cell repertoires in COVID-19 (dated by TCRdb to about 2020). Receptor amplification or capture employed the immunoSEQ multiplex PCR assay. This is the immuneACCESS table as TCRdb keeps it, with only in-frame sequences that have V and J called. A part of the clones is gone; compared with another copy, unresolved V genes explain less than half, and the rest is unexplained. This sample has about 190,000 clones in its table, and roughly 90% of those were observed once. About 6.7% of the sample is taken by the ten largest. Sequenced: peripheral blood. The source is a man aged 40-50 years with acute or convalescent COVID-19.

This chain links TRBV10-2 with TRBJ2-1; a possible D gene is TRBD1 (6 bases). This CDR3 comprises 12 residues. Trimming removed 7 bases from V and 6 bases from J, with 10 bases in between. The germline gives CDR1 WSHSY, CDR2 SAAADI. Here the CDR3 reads CASTLQGNEQFF. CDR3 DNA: TGCGCCAGCACTCTACAGGGCAATGAGCAGTTCTTC.

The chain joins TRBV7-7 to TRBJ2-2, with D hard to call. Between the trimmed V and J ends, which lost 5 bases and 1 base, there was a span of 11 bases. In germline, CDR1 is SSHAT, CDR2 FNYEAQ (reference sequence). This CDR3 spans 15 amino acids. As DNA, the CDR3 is TGTGCCAGCAGCCAGAGGCCCGTGAACACCGGGGAGCTGTTTTTT. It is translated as CASSQRPVNTGELFF.

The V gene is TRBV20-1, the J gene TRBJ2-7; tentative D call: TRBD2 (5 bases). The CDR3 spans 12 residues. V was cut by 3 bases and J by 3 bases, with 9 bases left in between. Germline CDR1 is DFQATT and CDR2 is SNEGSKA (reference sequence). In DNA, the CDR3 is TGCAGTGCTAGTTCCGGAGGCTACGAGCAGTACTTC. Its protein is CSASSGGYEQYF.

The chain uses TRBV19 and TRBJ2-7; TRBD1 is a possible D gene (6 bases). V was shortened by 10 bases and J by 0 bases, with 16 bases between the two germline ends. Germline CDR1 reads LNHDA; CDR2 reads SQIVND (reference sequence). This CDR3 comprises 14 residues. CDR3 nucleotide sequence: TGTGCCAATACCGGGACATCCAGCTCCTACGAGCAGTACTTC. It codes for CANTGTSSSYEQYF.

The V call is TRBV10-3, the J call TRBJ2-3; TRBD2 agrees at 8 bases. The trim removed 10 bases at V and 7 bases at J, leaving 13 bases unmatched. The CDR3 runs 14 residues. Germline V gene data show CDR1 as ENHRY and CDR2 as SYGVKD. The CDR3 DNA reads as TGTGCCACGGTAGAGAGCGGGGGCCCCTATACGCAGTATTTT. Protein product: CATVESGGPYTQYF.

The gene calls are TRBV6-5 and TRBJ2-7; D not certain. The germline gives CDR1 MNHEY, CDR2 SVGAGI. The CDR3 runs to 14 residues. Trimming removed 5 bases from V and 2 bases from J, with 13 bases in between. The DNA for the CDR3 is TGTGCCAGCAGTCACCAGCCAGGCCCCTACGAGCAGTACTTC. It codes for CASSHQPGPYEQYF.

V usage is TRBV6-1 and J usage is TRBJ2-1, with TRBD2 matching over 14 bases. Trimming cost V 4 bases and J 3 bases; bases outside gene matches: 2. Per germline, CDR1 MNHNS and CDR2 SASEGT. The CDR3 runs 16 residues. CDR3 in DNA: TGTGCCAGCAGTGTAGGGACTAGCGGGGGCTACAATGAGCAGTTCTTC. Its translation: CASSVGTSGGYNEQFF.

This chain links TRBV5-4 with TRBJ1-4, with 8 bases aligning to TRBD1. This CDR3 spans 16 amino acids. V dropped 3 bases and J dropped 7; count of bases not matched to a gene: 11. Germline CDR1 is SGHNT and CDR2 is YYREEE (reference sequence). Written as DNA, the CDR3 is TGTGCCAGCAGCTCCCAACCCGACAGGGGAGGTGAAAAACTGTTTTTT. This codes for CASSSQPDRGGEKLFF.

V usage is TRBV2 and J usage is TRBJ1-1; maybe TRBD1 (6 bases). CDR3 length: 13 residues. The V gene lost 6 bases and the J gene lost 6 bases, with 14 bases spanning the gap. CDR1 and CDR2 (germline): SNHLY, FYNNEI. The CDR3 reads CASRITGKAEAFF. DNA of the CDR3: TGTGCCAGCAGGATCACAGGGAAGGCTGAAGCTTTCTTT.

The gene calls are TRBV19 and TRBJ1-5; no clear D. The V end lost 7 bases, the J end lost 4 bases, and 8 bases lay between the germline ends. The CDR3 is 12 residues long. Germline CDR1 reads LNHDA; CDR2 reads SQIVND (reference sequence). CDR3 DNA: TGTGCCAGTACGCGGACTAATCAGCCCCAGCATTTT. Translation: CASTRTNQPQHF.

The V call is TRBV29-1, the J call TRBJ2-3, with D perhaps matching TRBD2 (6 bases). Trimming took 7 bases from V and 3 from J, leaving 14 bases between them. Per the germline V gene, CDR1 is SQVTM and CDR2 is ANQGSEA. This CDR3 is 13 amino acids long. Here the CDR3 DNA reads TGCAGCGCCCGCGGAGGGAGGACAGATACGCAGTATTTT. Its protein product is CSARGGRTDTQYF.

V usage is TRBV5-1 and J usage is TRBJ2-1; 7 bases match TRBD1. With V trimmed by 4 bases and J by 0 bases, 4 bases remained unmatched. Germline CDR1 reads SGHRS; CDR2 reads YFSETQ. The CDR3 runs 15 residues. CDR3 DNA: TGCGCCAGCAGCGCCGGGACAGCCTCCTACAATGAGCAGTTCTTC. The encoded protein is CASSAGTASYNEQFF.

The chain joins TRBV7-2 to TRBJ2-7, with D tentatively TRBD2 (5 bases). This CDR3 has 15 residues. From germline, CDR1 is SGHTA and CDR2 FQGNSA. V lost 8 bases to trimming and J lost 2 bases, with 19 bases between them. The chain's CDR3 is CASFSTGETPYEQYF. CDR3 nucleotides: TGTGCCAGCTTCTCGACCGGGGAGACCCCCTACGAGCAGTACTTC.

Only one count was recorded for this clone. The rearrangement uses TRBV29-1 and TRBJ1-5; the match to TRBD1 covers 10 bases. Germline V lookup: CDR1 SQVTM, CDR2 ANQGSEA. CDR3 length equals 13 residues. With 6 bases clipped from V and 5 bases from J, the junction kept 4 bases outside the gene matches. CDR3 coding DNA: TGCAGCGTGCTAGGACAGGGGGATCAGCCCCAGCATTTT. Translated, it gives CSVLGQGDQPQHF.

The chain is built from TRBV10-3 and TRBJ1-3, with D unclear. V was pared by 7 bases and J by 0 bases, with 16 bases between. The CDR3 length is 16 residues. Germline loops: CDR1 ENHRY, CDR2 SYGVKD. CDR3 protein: CAITALQSPSGNTIYF. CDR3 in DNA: TGTGCCATCACCGCCTTACAGTCCCCCTCTGGAAACACCATATATTTT.

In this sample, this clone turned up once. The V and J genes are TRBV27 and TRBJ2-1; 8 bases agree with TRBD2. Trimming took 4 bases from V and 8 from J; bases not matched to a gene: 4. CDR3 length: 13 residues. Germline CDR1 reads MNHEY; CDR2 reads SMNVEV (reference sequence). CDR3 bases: TGTGCCAGCAGTTCGGCTAGCGGGTATGAGCAGTTCTTC. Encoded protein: CASSSASGYEQFF.

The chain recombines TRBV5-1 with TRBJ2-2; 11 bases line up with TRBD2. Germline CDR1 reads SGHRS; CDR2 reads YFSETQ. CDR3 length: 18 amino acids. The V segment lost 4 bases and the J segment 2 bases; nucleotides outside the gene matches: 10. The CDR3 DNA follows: TGCGCCAGCAGCACACTGGGACTAGCGGCGCCCAACACCGGGGAGCTGTTTTTT. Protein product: CASSTLGLAAPNTGELFF.

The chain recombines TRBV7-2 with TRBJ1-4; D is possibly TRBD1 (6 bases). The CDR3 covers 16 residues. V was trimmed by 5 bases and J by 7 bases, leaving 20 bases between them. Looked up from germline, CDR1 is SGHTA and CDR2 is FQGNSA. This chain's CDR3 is CASSPMTGGGGEKLFF. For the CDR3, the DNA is TGTGCCAGCAGCCCCATGACCGGGGGCGGGGGTGAAAAACTGTTTTTT.

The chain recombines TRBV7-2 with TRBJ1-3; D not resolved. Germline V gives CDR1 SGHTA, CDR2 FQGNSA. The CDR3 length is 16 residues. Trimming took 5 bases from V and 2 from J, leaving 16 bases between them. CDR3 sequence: CASSQMEGAAGNTIYF. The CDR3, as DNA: TGTGCCAGCAGCCAGATGGAGGGCGCAGCTGGAAACACCATATATTTT.

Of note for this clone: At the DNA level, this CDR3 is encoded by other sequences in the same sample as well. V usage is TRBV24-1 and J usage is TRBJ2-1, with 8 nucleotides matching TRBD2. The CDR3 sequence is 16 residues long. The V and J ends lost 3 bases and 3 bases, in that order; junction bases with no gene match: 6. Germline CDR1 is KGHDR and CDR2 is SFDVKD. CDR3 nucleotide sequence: TGTGCCACCAGTGATGCTAGCGGGTCTAGCTACAATGAGCAGTTCTTC. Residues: CATSDASGSSYNEQFF.

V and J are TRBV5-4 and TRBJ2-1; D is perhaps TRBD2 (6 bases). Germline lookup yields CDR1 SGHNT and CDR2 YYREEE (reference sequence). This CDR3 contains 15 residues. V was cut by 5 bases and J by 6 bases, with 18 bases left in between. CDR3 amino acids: CASRGGNFGLNEQFF. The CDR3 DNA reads TGTGCCAGCAGAGGCGGGAACTTCGGGCTCAATGAGCAGTTCTTC. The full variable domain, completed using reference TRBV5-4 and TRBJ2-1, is ETGVTQSPTHLIKTRGQQVTLRCSSQSGHNTVSWYQQALGQGPQFIFQYYREEENGRGNFPPRFSGLQFPNYSSELNVNALELDDSALYLCASRGGNFGLNEQFFGPGTRLTVL.

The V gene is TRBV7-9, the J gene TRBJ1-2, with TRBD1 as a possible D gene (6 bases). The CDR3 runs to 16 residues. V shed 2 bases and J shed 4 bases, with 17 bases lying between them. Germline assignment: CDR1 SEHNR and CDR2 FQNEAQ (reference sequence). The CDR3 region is CASSLIRQEPFYGYTF. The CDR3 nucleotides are TGTGCCAGCAGCTTAATAAGACAGGAGCCATTCTATGGCTACACCTTC.

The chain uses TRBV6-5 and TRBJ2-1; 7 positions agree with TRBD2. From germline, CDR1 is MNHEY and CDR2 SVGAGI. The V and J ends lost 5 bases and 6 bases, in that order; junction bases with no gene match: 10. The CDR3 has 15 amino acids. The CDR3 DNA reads TGTGCCAGCAGTACTGGGGGAGGGAATCTCAATGAGCAGTTCTTC. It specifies CASSTGGGNLNEQFF.

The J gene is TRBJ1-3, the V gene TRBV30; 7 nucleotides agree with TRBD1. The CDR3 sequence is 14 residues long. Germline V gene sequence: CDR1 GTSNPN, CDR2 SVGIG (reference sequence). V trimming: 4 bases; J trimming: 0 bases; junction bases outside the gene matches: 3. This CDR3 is CAWTWDSSGNTIYF. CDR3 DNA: TGTGCCTGGACCTGGGACAGCTCTGGAAACACCATATATTTT.

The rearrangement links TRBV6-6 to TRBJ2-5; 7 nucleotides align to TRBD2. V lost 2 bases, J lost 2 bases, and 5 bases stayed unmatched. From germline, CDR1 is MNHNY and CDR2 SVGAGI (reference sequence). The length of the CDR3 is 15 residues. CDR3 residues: CASSYGRGLQETQYF. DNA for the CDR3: TGTGCCAGCAGTTACGGGAGGGGCCTACAAGAGACCCAGTACTTC.

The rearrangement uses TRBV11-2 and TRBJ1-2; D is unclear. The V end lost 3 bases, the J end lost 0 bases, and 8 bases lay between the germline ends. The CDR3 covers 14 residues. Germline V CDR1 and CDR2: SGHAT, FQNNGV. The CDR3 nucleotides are TGTGCCAGCAGCTTGAGCAGGTCTAACTATGGCTACACCTTC. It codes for CASSLSRSNYGYTF.

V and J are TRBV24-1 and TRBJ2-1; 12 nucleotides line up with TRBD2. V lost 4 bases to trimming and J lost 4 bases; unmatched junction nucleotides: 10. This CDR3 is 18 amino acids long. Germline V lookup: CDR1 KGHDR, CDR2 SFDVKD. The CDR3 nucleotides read TGTGCCACCAGTGACCCCGACTCGGGGACTAGCGGGTACAATGAGCAGTTCTTC. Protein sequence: CATSDPDSGTSGYNEQFF.

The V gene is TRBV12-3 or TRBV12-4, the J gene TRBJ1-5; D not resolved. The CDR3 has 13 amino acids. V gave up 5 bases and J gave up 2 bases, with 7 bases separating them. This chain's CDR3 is CASSRGRNQPQHF. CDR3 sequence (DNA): TGTGCCAGCAGTCGCGGCCGCAATCAGCCCCAGCATTTT.

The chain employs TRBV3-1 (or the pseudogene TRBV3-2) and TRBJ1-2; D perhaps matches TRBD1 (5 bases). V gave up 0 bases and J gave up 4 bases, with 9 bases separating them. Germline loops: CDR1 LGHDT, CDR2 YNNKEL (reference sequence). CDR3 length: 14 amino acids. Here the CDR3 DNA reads TGTGCCAGCAGCCAAGAAGGGAGGGGCTATGGCTACACCTTC. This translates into CASSQEGRGYGYTF.

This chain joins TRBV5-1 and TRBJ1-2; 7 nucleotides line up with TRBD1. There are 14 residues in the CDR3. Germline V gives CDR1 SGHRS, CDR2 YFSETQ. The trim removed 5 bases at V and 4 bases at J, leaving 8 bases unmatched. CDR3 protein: CASRPQGQSYGYTF. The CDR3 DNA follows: TGCGCCAGCAGACCCCAGGGACAGTCCTATGGCTACACCTTC.

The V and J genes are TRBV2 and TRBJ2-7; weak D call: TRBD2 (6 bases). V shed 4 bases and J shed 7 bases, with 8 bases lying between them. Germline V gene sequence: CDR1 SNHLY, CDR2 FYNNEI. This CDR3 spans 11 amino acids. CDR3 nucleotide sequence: TGTGCCAGCAGTGTGGCGGGAGAGCAGTACTTC. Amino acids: CASSVAGEQYF.

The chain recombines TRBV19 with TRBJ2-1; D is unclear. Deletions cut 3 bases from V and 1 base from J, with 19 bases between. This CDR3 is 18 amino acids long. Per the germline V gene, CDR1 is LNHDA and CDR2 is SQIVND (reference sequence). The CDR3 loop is CASSMIPQSSVSYNEQFF. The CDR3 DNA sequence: TGTGCCAGTAGTATGATCCCCCAAAGCTCCGTTTCCTACAATGAGCAGTTCTTC. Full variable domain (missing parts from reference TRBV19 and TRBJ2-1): DGGITQSPKYLFRKEGQNVTLSCEQNLNHDAMYWYRQDPGQGLRLIYYSQIVNDFQKGDIAEGYSVSREKKESFPLTVTSAQKNPTAFYLCASSMIPQSSVSYNEQFFGPGTRLTVL.